The present T cell receptor (beta chain) was sequenced within a study of PD-L1 blockade in urothelial cancer (dated 2017 in TCRdb). About the full investigation: Every patient began therapy at some point between 2013 and 2015 and was given atezolizumab 1,200 mg intravenously every 3 weeks. About 90% of the 29 patients were identified as males with urothelial cancer of bladder origin, and a prior smoking history was reported by 18 of 29 patients. An ECOG performance status of 0 or 1 was recorded for the patients, and 0 to 3 prior chemotherapy regimens had been received by the patients. Blood samples were analyzed 3 weeks after the start of treatment (second dose) and 6 weeks after the start of treatment. Blood samples gave a median of about 140,000 T cells and roughly 83,000 unique TCRs, with a median clonality of 0.080. The study, an exploratory multi-omic analysis, examined somatic, immune and clinical correlates of response to PD-L1 blockade with atezolizumab in urothelial cancer. Pretreatment tumor samples and matched peripheral blood, collected serially before and after atezolizumab treatment, underwent TCR sequencing. Durable clinical benefit was defined as a progression-free survival longer than 6 months, and TCR features were additionally tested against progression-free survival and overall survival. Whole exome sequencing and RNA sequencing of pretreatment tumors were performed alongside TCR sequencing in the same patients. Durable clinical benefit was achieved by nine patients but not by the remaining 20. Pretreatment blood TCR-seq was available for nearly 30 patients, at least one posttreatment blood collection was obtained for about 24 patients, and tumor TCR-seq was available for about 24 patients. Overall study results and their limits: Greater expansion of tumor-associated TCR clones in peripheral blood 3 weeks after the start of treatment was observed in patients with durable benefit (n of about 20, p = 0.022). Because the sample size was small (n ≈ 27) and many of the analyses were exploratory, the results are meant to be hypothesis-generating. A pretreatment peripheral blood TCR clonality below the median was linked to improved progression-free and overall survival.

Measured from the cysteine to the phenylalanine, the CDR3 is 18 residues long. Only the CDR3 DNA is retained, 54 bases long and in frame from the first base. CDR1 SGHTA and CDR2 FQGNSA were looked up in the germline V gene. Cut back by 0 bases and 6 bases, the V and J ends lie 20 bases apart. The cohort included some 30 patients with locally advanced or metastatic urothelial carcinoma who were treated at Memorial Sloan Kettering on a trial protocol. Peripheral blood mononuclear cells were collected from each patient pretreatment and during treatment, giving between 1 and 8 total time points per patient. The Qiagen DNeasy Blood extraction kit was used to purify genomic DNA from total PBMCs and tumor samples. PBMCs were collected pretreatment and during treatment and were isolated and stored as previously described. Each PCR received spiked-in synthetic TCR analog templates so that absolute template abundance could be estimated from read counts. TCRbeta CDR3 regions were amplified from genomic DNA with bias-controlled V and J gene primers using the immunoSEQ assay. Rearranged TCRbeta segments were sequenced at approximately 20X coverage. In the paper's pipeline: Clustering was used to correct sequencing errors, and CDR3s were annotated against IMGT so that V, D and J genes could be assigned. Only productive TCRbeta rearrangements were used in downstream analyses, excluding out-of-frame or stop-codon sequences. Clonality was calculated as one minus the Shannon entropy normalized by the log of the number of unique productive sequences. Fisher's exact test with Benjamini-Hochberg correction, using a cutoff of adjusted p below 0.01, was how clones that differed between time points or between blood and tumor were identified. TCRdb's version of the immuneACCESS table is confined to in-frame rearrangements and falls short of the full clone set. An unresolved V gene accounts for under half of the shortfall where checked; the remainder is of unknown origin. V, J and clone size were drawn from that table, and D and trimming were deduced from the DNA. The sample profile shows roughly 90,000 clones; 85% to 95% of them were found once. The top ten clonotypes cover over 8.5% of the sample.

With respect to this clone: Its antigen target is currently unknown. No base quality values were provided; no much bigger clone lies one nucleotide off.

This TCR came from a man between 60 and 75 years old with urothelial cancer. The chain links TRBV7-2 with TRBJ2-2; D gene: possibly TRBD2, on 6 matching bases. This material consisted of PBMCs, taken around atezolizumab (anti-PD-L1) treatment. The nucleotide sequence reads TGTGCCAGCAGCTTAGCTGGTGGTAATCGGGGAGGCGCCGGGGAGCTGTTTTTT. It codes for CASSLAGGNRGGAGELFF.